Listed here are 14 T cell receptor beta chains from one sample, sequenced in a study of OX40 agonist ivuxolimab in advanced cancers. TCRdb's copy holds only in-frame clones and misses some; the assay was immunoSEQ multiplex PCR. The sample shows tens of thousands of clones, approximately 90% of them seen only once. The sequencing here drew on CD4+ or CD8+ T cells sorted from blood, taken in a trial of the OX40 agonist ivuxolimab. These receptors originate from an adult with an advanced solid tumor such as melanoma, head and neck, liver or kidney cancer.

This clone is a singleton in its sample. The CDR3 region is CASSSQSGNIQYF. CDR3 nucleotide sequence: TGTGCCAGCAGTTCACAAAGCGGGAACATTCAGTACTTC. The gene calls are TRBV27 and TRBJ2-4; maybe TRBD2 (6 bases). Trimming removed 4 bases from V and 7 bases from J, with 11 bases in between. This CDR3 contains 13 residues. In germline, CDR1 is MNHEY, CDR2 SMNVEV (reference sequence).

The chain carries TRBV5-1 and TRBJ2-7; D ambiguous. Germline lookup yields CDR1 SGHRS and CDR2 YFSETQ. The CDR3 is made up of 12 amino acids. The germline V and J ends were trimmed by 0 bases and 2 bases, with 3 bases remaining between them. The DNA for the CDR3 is TGCGCCAGCAGCTTGGAGGCCTACGAGCAGTACTTC. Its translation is CASSLEAYEQYF.

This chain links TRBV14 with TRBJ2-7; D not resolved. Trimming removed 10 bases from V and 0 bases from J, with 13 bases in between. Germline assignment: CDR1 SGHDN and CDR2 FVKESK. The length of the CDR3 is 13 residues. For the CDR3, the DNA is TGTGCCACCTCCCTCTTTAGCTCCTACGAGCAGTACTTC. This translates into CATSLFSSYEQYF.

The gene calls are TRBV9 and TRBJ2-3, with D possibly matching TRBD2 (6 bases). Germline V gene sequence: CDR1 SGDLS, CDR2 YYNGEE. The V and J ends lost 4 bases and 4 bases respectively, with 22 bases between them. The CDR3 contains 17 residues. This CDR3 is CASSRLPSSTSPDTQYF. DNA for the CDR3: TGTGCCAGCAGCCGACTTCCGTCTTCGACTAGTCCAGATACGCAGTATTTT.

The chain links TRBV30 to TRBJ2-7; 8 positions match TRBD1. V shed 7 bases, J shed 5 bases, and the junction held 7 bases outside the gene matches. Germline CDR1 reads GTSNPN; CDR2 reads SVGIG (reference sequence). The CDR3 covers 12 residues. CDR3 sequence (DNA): TGTGCCTATCGACAGGGGTACGACGAGCAGTACTTC. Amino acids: CAYRQGYDEQYF.

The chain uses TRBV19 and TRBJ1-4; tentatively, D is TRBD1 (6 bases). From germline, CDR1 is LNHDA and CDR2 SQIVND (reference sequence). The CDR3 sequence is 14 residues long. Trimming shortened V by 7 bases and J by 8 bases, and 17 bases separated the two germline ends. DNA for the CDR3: TGTGCCAGTACCCGGGGGGGGGACAACGAAAAACTGTTTTTT. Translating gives CASTRGGDNEKLFF.

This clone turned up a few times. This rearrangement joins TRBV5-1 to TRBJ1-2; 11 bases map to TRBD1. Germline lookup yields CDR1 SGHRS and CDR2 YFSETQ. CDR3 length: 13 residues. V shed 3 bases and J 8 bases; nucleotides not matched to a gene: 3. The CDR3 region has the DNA TGCGCCAGCAGCTCGGGACAGGGGGACGGCTACACCTTC. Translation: CASSSGQGDGYTF.

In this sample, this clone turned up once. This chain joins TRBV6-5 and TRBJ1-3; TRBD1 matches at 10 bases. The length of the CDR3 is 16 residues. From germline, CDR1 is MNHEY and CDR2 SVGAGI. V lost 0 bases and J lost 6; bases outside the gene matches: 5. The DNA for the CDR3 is TGTGCCAGCAGTTACTCCGGGACAGGGGAGACAAACACCATATATTTT. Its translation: CASSYSGTGETNTIYF.

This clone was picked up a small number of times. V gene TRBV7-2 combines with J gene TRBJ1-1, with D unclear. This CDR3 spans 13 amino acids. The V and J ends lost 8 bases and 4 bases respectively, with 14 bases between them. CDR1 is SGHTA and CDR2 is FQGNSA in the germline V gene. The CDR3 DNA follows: TGTGCCAGCGGGAGTCTGAGGGCCACTGAAGCTTTCTTT. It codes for CASGSLRATEAFF. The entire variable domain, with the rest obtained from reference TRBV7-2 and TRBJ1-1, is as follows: GAGVSQSPSNKVTEKGKDVELRCDPISGHTALYWYRQSLGQGLEFLIYFQGNSAPDKSGLPSDRFSAERTGGSVSTLTIQRTQQEDSAVYLCASGSLRATEAFFGQGTRLTVV.

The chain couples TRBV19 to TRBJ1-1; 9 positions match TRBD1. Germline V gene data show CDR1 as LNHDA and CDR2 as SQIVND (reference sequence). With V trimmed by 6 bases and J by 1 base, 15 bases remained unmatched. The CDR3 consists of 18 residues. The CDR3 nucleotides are TGTGCCAGTAGAAGGGGATTCACAGGGGGCGGGAAGAACACTGAAGCTTTCTTT. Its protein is CASRRGFTGGGKNTEAFF.

This chain's CDR3 is CASSKHDGTGNTIYF. The CDR3 DNA reads as TGTGCCAGCAGCAAGCACGATGGAACTGGAAACACCATATATTTT. The chain recombines TRBV5-4 with TRBJ1-3; D call uncertain. Germline-derived CDR1 and CDR2 are SGHNT and YYREEE (reference sequence). The CDR3 is 15 residues long. The V and J ends lost 4 bases and 2 bases respectively, with 13 bases between them.

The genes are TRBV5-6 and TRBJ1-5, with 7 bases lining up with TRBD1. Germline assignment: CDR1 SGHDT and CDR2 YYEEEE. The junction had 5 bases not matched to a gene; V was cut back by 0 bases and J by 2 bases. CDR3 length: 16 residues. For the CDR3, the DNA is TGTGCCAGCAGCTTGGGTGGACAGGTCGGCAATCAGCCCCAGCATTTT. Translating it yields CASSLGGQVGNQPQHF.

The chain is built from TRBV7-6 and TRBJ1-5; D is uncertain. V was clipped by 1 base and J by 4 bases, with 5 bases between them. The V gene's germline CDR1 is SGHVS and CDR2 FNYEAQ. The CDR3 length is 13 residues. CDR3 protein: CASSLEENQPQHF. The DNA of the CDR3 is TGTGCCAGCAGCTTAGAAGAGAATCAGCCCCAGCATTTT.

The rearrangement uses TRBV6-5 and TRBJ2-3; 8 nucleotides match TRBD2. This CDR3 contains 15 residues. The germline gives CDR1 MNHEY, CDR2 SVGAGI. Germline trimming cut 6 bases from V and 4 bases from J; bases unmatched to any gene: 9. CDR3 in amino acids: CASSTLAGTPDTQYF. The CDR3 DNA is TGTGCCAGCAGCACGCTAGCGGGCACACCAGATACGCAGTATTTT.